The 4 T cell receptor beta chains below were found in one sample sequenced in a study of blood T cell repertoires in COVID-19. This table comes from immunoSEQ multiplex PCR, and its TCRdb copy is limited to in-frame clones, with some not included. The table shows over 250,000 clones, with roughly 85% occurring only once. Material for sequencing was peripheral blood. These receptors were taken from a human donor in a cohort sampled during active COVID-19.

Notes on this clone: This sample includes further DNA sequences coding for the same CDR3. The rearrangement joins TRBV19 to TRBJ2-1, with 12 positions matching TRBD2. From germline, CDR1 is LNHDA and CDR2 SQIVND (reference sequence). V was clipped by 6 bases and J by 4 bases; unmatched bases: 4. This CDR3 is 15 amino acids long. For the CDR3, the DNA is TGTGCCAGTAGCTTAACTAGCGGGGGGTACAATGAGCAGTTCTTC. Amino acids: CASSLTSGGYNEQFF.

The chain has TRBV15 and TRBJ1-5, with 8 bases aligning to TRBD1. The CDR3 runs 14 residues. The trim removed 5 bases at V and 6 bases at J, leaving 6 bases unmatched. From germline, CDR1 is LNHNV and CDR2 YYDKDF (reference sequence). The CDR3 loop reads CATSPGQGGQPQHF. CDR3 in DNA: TGTGCCACCAGCCCTGGACAGGGCGGTCAGCCCCAGCATTTT.

This clone was recorded only once. The V call is TRBV12-3 or TRBV12-4, the J call TRBJ2-1; D is undetermined. The V end was cut by 7 bases, the J end by 3 bases, with 10 bases between. CDR3 length: 13 residues. This chain's CDR3 is CASIQTDYNEQFF. In nucleotides, the CDR3 is TGTGCCAGCATTCAGACTGACTACAATGAGCAGTTCTTC.

V gene TRBV27 combines with J gene TRBJ1-4; D unclear. This CDR3 has 14 amino acids. Trimming removed 2 bases from V and 7 bases from J, with 11 bases in between. CDR1 and CDR2 from the germline V gene are MNHEY and SMNVEV (reference sequence). Here the CDR3 DNA reads TGTGCCAGCAGTTTAAATAGTCCGGGTGAAAAACTGTTTTTT. Translated: CASSLNSPGEKLFF.